The T cell receptor beta chain described here comes from a study of T cell repertoires in cytomegalovirus infection. Study outcomes and limitations: Carriers of CMV and the relevant HLA type were discriminated by public TCR beta frequency.

TCRdb processed the reads anew with MiXCR; each CDR3 protein has one entry. Counted here are around 740,000 distinct CDR3 sequences, approximately 40% occurring once; the ten biggest clones make up 2.5% to 3%. Per the germline V gene, CDR1 is MNHNS and CDR2 is SASEGT. V trimming: 7 bases; J trimming: 8 bases; junction bases outside the gene matches: 10. CDR3 length: 15 residues. Comments on this clonotype: Its antigen is not identified.

The TCR comes from a human donor in good health (CMV status not recorded). Some clones in this sample may be carry-over from other donors' samples. J is TRBJ1-5 and V is TRBV6-1; TRBD1 matches 11 bases. The material sequenced was PBMCs. CDR3 residues: CASTQAGQGGKPQHF. CDR3 DNA: TGTGCCAGCACTCAAGCGGGACAGGGGGGGAAGCCCCAGCATTTT.